This record looks at one T cell receptor beta chain sequence and its context. Its antigen is unidentified. The entry originates in a study of T cell repertoires in aging, cancer and after chemotherapy. Overall study context: Donors were grouped into six age bands spanning 30 or younger through 70 or older. The full dataset contained about 10 million TCR reads. Study-level results: Median generation probability rose over the chemotherapy interval in each cancer cohort, suggesting rebound thymic output. The repertoire data cannot show anything about immunological memory following chemotherapy.

Multiplex touch-down PCR with TRB-A/B primers amplified rearranged V-D-J TRB sequences. TCRdb re-analysed the multiplex PCR reads in MiXCR, keeping a single row per CDR3 protein. The table shows about 4,500 distinct CDR3 sequences, with roughly two fifths occurring only once. The junction had 8 bases not matched to a gene; V was cut back by 4 bases and J by 4 bases. CDR1 is KGHDR, CDR2 SFDVKD, per germline. This CDR3 has 16 residues. TCR beta rearrangements were amplified from peripheral blood genomic DNA. The gene calls are TRBV24-1 and TRBJ2-2, with 7 bases matching TRBD1. This TCR derives from a human donor with a solid tumor. The sample comprised blood. Here the CDR3 reads CATSDPTGVGTGELFF. The CDR3 DNA follows: TGTGCCACCAGTGACCCTACAGGGGTCGGCACCGGGGAGCTGTTTTTT.